What follows describes a single T cell receptor (beta chain). Its antigen is not yet known. Base qualities are not provided; no much larger clone lies one nucleotide away. The immunoSEQ Assay, a bias-controlled multiplex PCR, was used to amplify TCRbeta CDR3 regions from genomic DNA. In the original analysis: The number of nucleated cells in each sample was estimated from the amplification of reference gene primers within the assay. To quantify the absolute abundance of each unique TCRbeta CDR3 rearrangement, sequence reads were collapsed and filtered. For each sample, productive Simpson clonality was calculated as the square root of Simpson's diversity index over productive rearrangements. The source is immuneACCESS, and TCRdb retained only in-frame sequences with V and J called. Part of the clones is not carried over; for the studies checked, unresolved V genes explain less than half of this, and the remainder is unexplained. That table supplies the V and J calls and clone size; D and trimming were determined from the DNA. The sample yields some 260,000 clones; approximately 88% were counted once. 0.7% of the sample belongs to the ten largest clones.

These data are taken from a study of blood T cell repertoires in COVID-19 (dated by TCRdb to 2019 to 2021). Context from the whole study: Collaborator samples came from the United States, Italy and Spain and covered acute and convalescent phases of COVID-19. The prospective study material was composed of cDNA or gDNA derived from T cells, B-cell-depleted T cells, or PBMCs. Deeply sampled blood TCRbeta repertoires from subjects exposed to, actively infected with, or recovered from COVID-19 were included in the dataset. The repertoires were made available in a free public database intended to serve as a resource for research on the immune response to SARS-CoV-2. The samples were drawn from two sources: the first 160 participants of the ongoing ImmuneRACE study, and 1,254 subjects contributed by 6 global collaborators. The sample metadata nearly always contained a de-identified subject ID, COVID-19 status, age in years and sex. Where HLA class I and class II types were available, the types were taken from metadata supplied by the sample provider, not from assay-based typing.

The collaborating institutions used their own protocols to collect whole blood in K2EDTA tubes. Collaborator samples were shipped for TCRbeta analysis as frozen whole blood, isolated PBMCs, or DNA extracted from either sample type. Study-level results and caveats: The quantity of clinical and demographic metadata differed by source and by participant and was supplied without curation.

The receptor was derived from a human donor in a cohort sampled during active COVID-19. The sample consisted of peripheral blood.

The CDR3 amino acid sequence is: CASSLSGTSTDTQYF. The nucleotide sequence is TGTGCCAGCAGCTTATCCGGGACTAGCACAGATACGCAGTATTTT. The chain uses TRBV11-2 and TRBJ2-3; 6 matching bases give a weak D call of TRBD2. The germline V gene encodes CDR1 SGHAT and CDR2 FQNNGV. The V end loses 2 bases and the J end loses 0 bases, and a stretch of 9 bases separates them. The CDR3 runs 15 amino acids, cysteine and phenylalanine included. CDR3 DNA only is kept here, 45 bases in frame from base 1.